Shown below are 21 T cell receptor beta chains from a single sample sequenced in a study of CD8+ T cells in alopecia areata. The treatment denotes: oral pan-JAK inhibitor, 5-10 mg twice daily. Once RNA had been extracted, it was reverse transcribed into cDNA to act as the sequencing template. Sequencing used immunoSEQ multiplex PCR; TCRdb keeps in-frame clones, though not all of them. This sample has 95,000 to 100,000 clones, with roughly 56% found just once. This material consisted of CD8+ T cells sorted from blood, taken at approximately week 60, from a patient treated with tofacitinib. The receptor source for this set is a human donor with alopecia areata.

This chain uses TRBV30 with TRBJ2-5, with D perhaps given as TRBD1 or TRBD2 (5 bases each). Per germline, CDR1 GTSNPN and CDR2 SVGIG (reference sequence). The CDR3 loop spans 14 amino acids. Trimming shortened V by 5 bases and J by 5 bases, and 18 bases separated the two germline ends. CDR3 region: CAWGPQGREETQYF. The CDR3, as DNA: TGTGCCTGGGGGCCCCAGGGAAGGGAGGAGACCCAGTACTTC.

The genes are TRBV2 and TRBJ1-2; 9 positions match TRBD1. CDR1 and CDR2 from the germline V gene are SNHLY and FYNNEI. The CDR3 length is 13 residues. The trim removed 8 bases at V and 4 bases at J, leaving 5 bases unmatched. CDR3 sequence: CASPGTGSYGYTF. The CDR3 bases are TGTGCCAGCCCGGGGACAGGGAGCTATGGCTACACCTTC. Variable domain in full (rest from reference TRBV2 and TRBJ1-2): EPEVTQTPSHQVTQMGQEVILRCVPISNHLYFYWYRQILGQKVEFLVSFYNNEISEKSEIFDDQFSVERPDGSNFTLKIRSTKLEDSAMYFCASPGTGSYGYTFGSGTRLTVV.

This clone was seen more than once but under ten times. The rearrangement links TRBV4-1 to TRBJ2-5; tentatively, D is TRBD1 (5 bases). V was trimmed by 0 bases and J by 5 bases, leaving 16 bases between them. From germline, CDR1 is MGHRA and CDR2 YSYEKL. The CDR3 runs to 16 residues. Written as DNA, the CDR3 is TGCGCCAGCAGCCAAGAAAGGGGCTCTCGGCGCGAGACCCAGTACTTC. This encodes CASSQERGSRRETQYF.

This clone showed up just a few times. The CDR3 protein is CASSLTRGPTDTQYF. The CDR3 DNA sequence: TGTGCCAGCAGCTTAACCAGGGGGCCCACAGATACGCAGTATTTT. V gene TRBV7-9 combines with J gene TRBJ2-3; 8 bases fit TRBD1. The J segment lost 2 bases and the V segment lost 2 bases, leaving 3 bases of the junction unmatched. This CDR3 is 15 amino acids long. Germline-derived CDR1 and CDR2 are SEHNR and FQNEAQ (reference sequence).

The J gene is TRBJ2-5, the V gene TRBV6-5, with 8 bases fitting TRBD2. V lost 7 bases and J lost 5; bases outside the gene matches: 12. Per germline, CDR1 MNHEY and CDR2 SVGAGI. There are 15 residues in the CDR3. The CDR3 coding sequence is TGTGCCAGCACCTCCCCCGGGACTAGGGGGGAGACCCAGTACTTC. It is translated as CASTSPGTRGETQYF.

This clone was recorded a few times. The chain's CDR3 is CSVEQGRYEQYF. CDR3 DNA: TGCAGCGTTGAGCAGGGGAGGTACGAGCAGTACTTC. The chain is built from TRBV29-1 and TRBJ2-7; perhaps D is TRBD1 or TRBD2 (6 bases each). Germline values: CDR1 SQVTM, CDR2 ANQGSEA. The V gene lost 3 bases and the J gene lost 4 bases, with 10 bases spanning the gap. The CDR3 covers 12 residues.

V usage is TRBV30 and J usage is TRBJ1-5, with 8 bases matching TRBD1. Germline V CDR1 and CDR2: GTSNPN, SVGIG (reference sequence). After removal of 1 base from V and 0 bases from J, the junction contained 2 bases not matched to a gene. CDR3 length: 15 amino acids. CDR3 DNA: TGTGCCTGGAGTGGGGACAGGTATAGCAATCAGCCCCAGCATTTT. As protein: CAWSGDRYSNQPQHF. Full variable domain (remainder filled in from reference TRBV30 and TRBJ1-5): SQTIHQWPATLVQPVGSPLSLECTVEGTSNPNLYWYRQAAGRGLQLLFYSVGIGQISSEVPQNLSASRPQDRQFILSSKKLLLSDSGFYLCAWSGDRYSNQPQHFGDGTRLSIL.

Worth noting for this clone: An end of the junction differs from the germline gene, which may be a read error. The chain links TRBV4-2 to TRBJ1-6; 12 bases are shared with TRBD1. The CDR3 is made up of 18 amino acids. Germline lookup yields CDR1 LGHNA and CDR2 YNFKEQ. The CDR3 bases are TGTGCCAGCAGCCACCCGGGACAGGGGGCGACTTATAGTTCACCCCTCCACTTT. It yields the protein CASSHPGQGATYSSPLHF.

This chain joins TRBV27 and TRBJ2-3; D remains unclear. The CDR3 runs 13 residues. V shed 4 bases and J shed 0 bases, with 5 bases lying between them. Germline V lookup: CDR1 MNHEY, CDR2 SMNVEV (reference sequence). The CDR3 spells CASSSVSTDTQYF. In DNA, the CDR3 is TGTGCCAGCAGTTCCGTTAGCACAGATACGCAGTATTTT.

This clone came up a few times. For the CDR3, the DNA is TGTGCCAGCAGTGACCGAAACAGGGGGCGCGGTGATGGCTACACCTTC. The encoded protein is CASSDRNRGRGDGYTF. The chain has TRBV25-1 and TRBJ1-2; 9 bases agree with TRBD1. CDR1 is MGHDK, CDR2 SYGVNS, per germline. V shed 3 bases and J 6 bases; nucleotides not matched to a gene: 11. The CDR3 totals 16 residues.

CDR3 in amino acids: CASRAGTGRETQYF. The DNA of the CDR3 is TGTGCCAGCAGGGCCGGGACAGGGCGAGAGACCCAGTACTTC. The chain recombines TRBV2 with TRBJ2-5, with 9 bases identical to TRBD1. In germline, CDR1 is SNHLY, CDR2 FYNNEI. The CDR3 covers 14 residues. The ends lost 6 bases at V and 4 bases at J; junction bases unmatched: 6.

The sample holds a few counts of this clone. The chain recombines TRBV13 with TRBJ2-5; maybe TRBD1 (5 bases). V gave up 4 bases and J gave up 0 bases, with 9 bases separating them. This CDR3 has 14 residues. Germline V gene data show CDR1 as PRHDT and CDR2 as FYEKMQ (reference sequence). In nucleotides, the CDR3 is TGTGCCAGCAGCTCGACAGTATACCAAGAGACCCAGTACTTC. This encodes CASSSTVYQETQYF.

The CDR3 sequence: CASSGSGGGSTDTQYF. Here the CDR3 DNA reads TGTGCCAGCAGCGGCTCGGGCGGGGGGAGCACAGATACGCAGTATTTT. J is TRBJ2-3 and V is TRBV9, with 8 bases identical to TRBD2. This CDR3 has 16 residues. With V trimmed by 3 bases and J by 0 bases, 6 bases remained unmatched. Germline V gene sequence: CDR1 SGDLS, CDR2 YYNGEE.

The chain employs TRBV6-5 and TRBJ2-5; weak D call: TRBD2 (6 bases). The CDR3 spans 11 residues. V lost 8 bases and J 10 bases, leaving 14 bases between the germline ends. Germline V gives CDR1 MNHEY, CDR2 SVGAGI. CDR3 in amino acids: CASRVREDQYF. CDR3 bases: TGTGCCAGCCGAGTGAGGGAGGACCAGTACTTC.

The V and J genes are TRBV27 and TRBJ2-6; 8 nucleotides align to TRBD1. Germline CDR1 MNHEY, CDR2 SMNVEV (reference sequence). The ends lost 5 bases at V and 1 base at J; junction bases unmatched: 13. This CDR3 contains 19 residues. CDR3 residues: CASSRSKGTGNSGANVLTF. The DNA for the CDR3 is TGTGCCAGCAGTCGGAGCAAGGGGACAGGCAATTCTGGGGCCAACGTCCTGACTTTC.

This clone was detected a few times. The rearrangement uses TRBV29-1 and TRBJ2-7; perhaps TRBD2 as D (6 bases). V was trimmed by 5 bases and J by 3 bases, leaving 23 bases between them. The CDR3 is 16 residues long. In germline, CDR1 is SQVTM, CDR2 ANQGSEA. As DNA, the CDR3 is TGCAGCGTTTGGGGGGTAGGCCGTTATGGAGTCTACGAGCAGTACTTC. It encodes CSVWGVGRYGVYEQYF.

This clone has more than one count but fewer than ten. V usage is TRBV7-9 and J usage is TRBJ2-3; D gene ambiguous. Trimming shortened V by 2 bases and J by 6 bases, and 15 bases separated the two germline ends. The CDR3 covers 15 residues. In germline, CDR1 is SEHNR, CDR2 FQNEAQ (reference sequence). The CDR3 DNA follows: TGTGCCAGCAGCTTATCCAACGAAATTGCGGATACGCAGTATTTT. It specifies CASSLSNEIADTQYF.

V and J are TRBV29-1 and TRBJ1-1, with a weak D call TRBD1 (6 bases). Germline V gene data show CDR1 as SQVTM and CDR2 as ANQGSEA. The CDR3 consists of 11 residues. The ends were cut back, 6 bases at V and 7 bases at J, with 12 bases in the middle. The CDR3 is CSVWGAHEAFF. The CDR3 nucleotides read TGCAGCGTGTGGGGGGCACATGAAGCTTTCTTT.

The chain combines TRBV14 with TRBJ1-2; unclear D gene. V gave up 1 base and J gave up 3 bases, with 12 bases separating them. The CDR3 runs 15 residues. Germline assignment: CDR1 SGHDN and CDR2 FVKESK. Here the CDR3 reads CASSQAVVSHYGYTF. The CDR3, as DNA: TGTGCCAGCAGCCAAGCAGTAGTATCTCACTATGGCTACACCTTC.

The rearrangement uses TRBV15 and TRBJ2-7, with D possibly matching TRBD2 (6 bases). Trimming took off 1 base at V and 2 bases at J, with 15 bases between the two ends. The CDR3 spans 16 residues. Germline CDR1 reads LNHNV; CDR2 reads YYDKDF (reference sequence). In nucleotides, the CDR3 is TGTGCCACCAGCAGAGCGGTTGGCAGGGAGGCCTACGAGCAGTACTTC. Translating gives CATSRAVGREAYEQYF.

In the case of this clone: The junction departs from the called germline gene at one end, perhaps through a read error. The chain is built from TRBV27 and TRBJ2-3; possible D gene TRBD1, 6 bases. The CDR3 is 13 residues long. In germline, CDR1 is MNHEY, CDR2 SMNVEV (reference sequence). CDR3 residues: CASSAGDTDTQYF. The CDR3 DNA is TGTGCTAGCAGTGCAGGGGACACAGATACGCAGTATTTT.